This T cell receptor beta chain came from a study of blood T cell repertoires in COVID-19 (dated by TCRdb to about 2020). Looking at the study overall: The collaborator samples originated in the United States, Italy and Spain and spanned the acute and convalescent phases of COVID-19. The prospective study material was composed of cDNA or gDNA derived from T cells, B-cell-depleted T cells, or PBMCs. Where HLA class I and class II types were available, the types were taken from metadata supplied by the sample provider, not from assay-based typing. Nearly every sample came with metadata listing a de-identified subject ID, COVID-19 status, age in years and sex. Deeply sampled blood TCRbeta repertoires from subjects exposed to, actively infected with, or recovered from COVID-19 were included in the dataset. A freely available public database, intended as a resource for researchers studying the immune response to SARS-CoV-2, is where the repertoires were released. Samples were obtained from the ongoing ImmuneRACE study (first 160 participants) and from 950 to 1,500 subjects provided by 6 global collaborators.

TCRbeta CDR3 regions were amplified from genomic DNA using the immunoSEQ Assay, a bias-controlled multiplex PCR. Under the source paper's analysis protocol: Within the assay, amplification of reference gene primers was used to estimate how many nucleated cells each sample contained. To quantify the absolute abundance of each unique TCRbeta CDR3 rearrangement, sequence reads were collapsed and filtered. For each sample, productive Simpson clonality was calculated as the square root of Simpson's diversity index over productive rearrangements. TCRdb holds this immuneACCESS table with in-frame rearrangements only. Some clones are missing; in checked studies, unresolved V genes explain under half, and the rest has no known cause. Clone size and the V and J calls come from that table; the DNA yielded D and trimming. The sample includes approximately 150,000 clones, with approximately 89% observed a single time. The ten largest clones capture roughly 1.6% of the sample.

Findings and caveats that apply to the study as a whole: The quantity of clinical and demographic metadata differed by source and by participant and was supplied without curation.

In the case of this clone: Its binding antigen is unknown. Nothing much larger sits one base from this clone, and base qualities are not available.

Trimming costs V 2 bases and J 4 bases, and their ends lie 9 bases apart. CDR1 and CDR2, per the germline V gene (reference sequence), are MNHNY and SVGAGI. Including the terminal cysteine and phenylalanine, the CDR3 comprises 14 residues. Only CDR3 DNA remains: 42 bases, in frame from the first base. Each collaborating institution followed its own protocols to collect whole blood in K2EDTA tubes. Collaborator samples were shipped for TCRbeta analysis as frozen whole blood, isolated PBMCs, or DNA extracted from either sample type. Rearrangement joined TRBV6-6 to TRBJ1-3; a tentative D match to TRBD1 spans 5 bases. The sample consisted of peripheral blood. The sequence was collected from a human donor in a cohort sampled during active COVID-19. The CDR3 reads as follows: CASSYGGSGNTIYF. In nucleotide form, the sequence is TGTGCCAGCAGTTACGGGGGGTCCGGAAACACCATATATTTT.